Detailed here is one TCR beta chain. The data derive from a study of blood T cell repertoires in COVID-19. Here immunoSEQ multiplex PCR was the method, and the copy in TCRdb shows in-frame clones only, minus some. The data show 250,000 to 300,000 clones, about 89% seen once. The CDR3 spans 15 residues. Germline V gene sequence: CDR1 ENHRY, CDR2 SYGVKD. Germline trimming cut 2 bases from V and 0 bases from J; bases unmatched to any gene: 3. The chain links TRBV10-3 to TRBJ1-1, with 7 bases aligning to TRBD1. The sequence was collected from a man aged 50 to 59 with acute or convalescent COVID-19. Sequenced material: peripheral blood. CDR3 in amino acids: CAISEPGQLNTEAFF. The CDR3 bases are TGTGCCATCAGTGAGCCGGGACAGCTGAACACTGAAGCTTTCTTT.